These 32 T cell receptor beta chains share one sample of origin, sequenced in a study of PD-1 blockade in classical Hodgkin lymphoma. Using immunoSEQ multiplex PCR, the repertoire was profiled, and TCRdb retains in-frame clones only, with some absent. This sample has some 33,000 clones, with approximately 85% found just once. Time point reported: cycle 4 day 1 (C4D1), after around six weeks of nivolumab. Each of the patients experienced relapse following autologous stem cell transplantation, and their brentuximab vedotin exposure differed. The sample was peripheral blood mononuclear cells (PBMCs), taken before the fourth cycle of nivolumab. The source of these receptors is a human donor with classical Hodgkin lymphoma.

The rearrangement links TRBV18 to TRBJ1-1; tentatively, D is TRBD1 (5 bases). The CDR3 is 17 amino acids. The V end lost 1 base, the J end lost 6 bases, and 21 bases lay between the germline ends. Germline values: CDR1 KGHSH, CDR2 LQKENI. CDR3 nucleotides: TGTGCCAGCTCACCACGCGAGGCAGGGAAAGGCTACGCTGAAGCTTTCTTT. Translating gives CASSPREAGKGYAEAFF.

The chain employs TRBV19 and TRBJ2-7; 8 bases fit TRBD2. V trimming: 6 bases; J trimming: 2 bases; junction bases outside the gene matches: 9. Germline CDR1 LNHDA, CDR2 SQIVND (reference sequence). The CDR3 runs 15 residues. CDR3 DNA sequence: TGTGCCAGTAGCAGATTACTAGCGGAAACCTACGAGCAGTACTTC. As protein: CASSRLLAETYEQYF. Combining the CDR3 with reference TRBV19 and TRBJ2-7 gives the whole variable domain DGGITQSPKYLFRKEGQNVTLSCEQNLNHDAMYWYRQDPGQGLRLIYYSQIVNDFQKGDIAEGYSVSREKKESFPLTVTSAQKNPTAFYLCASSRLLAETYEQYFGPGTRLTVT.

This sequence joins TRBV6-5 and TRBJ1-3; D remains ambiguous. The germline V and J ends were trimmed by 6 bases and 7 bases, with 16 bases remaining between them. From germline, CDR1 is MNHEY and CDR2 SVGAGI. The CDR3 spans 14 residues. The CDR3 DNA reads TGTGCCAGCAGCCCGGATAGAGGAGGGAACACCATATATTTT. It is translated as CASSPDRGGNTIYF.

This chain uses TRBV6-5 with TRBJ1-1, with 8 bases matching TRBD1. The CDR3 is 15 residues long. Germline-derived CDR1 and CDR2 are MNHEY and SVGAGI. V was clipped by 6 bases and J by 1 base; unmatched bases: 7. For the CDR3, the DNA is TGTGCCAGCAGATTCGACAGGGGAGCGAACACTGAAGCTTTCTTT. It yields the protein CASRFDRGANTEAFF.

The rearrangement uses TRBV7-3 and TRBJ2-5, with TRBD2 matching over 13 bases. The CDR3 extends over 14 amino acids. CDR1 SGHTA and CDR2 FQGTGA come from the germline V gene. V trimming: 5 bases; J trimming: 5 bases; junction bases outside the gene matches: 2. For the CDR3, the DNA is TGTGCCAGCAGCGAACTAGCGGGAGGGGAGACCCAGTACTTC. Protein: CASSELAGGETQYF.

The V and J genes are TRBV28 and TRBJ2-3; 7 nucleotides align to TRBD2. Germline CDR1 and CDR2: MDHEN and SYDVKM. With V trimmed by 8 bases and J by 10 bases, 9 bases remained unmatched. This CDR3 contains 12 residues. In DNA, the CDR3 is TGTGCCAGCGGGGGGGTTTTTATCGCGCAGTATTTT. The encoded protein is CASGGVFIAQYF.

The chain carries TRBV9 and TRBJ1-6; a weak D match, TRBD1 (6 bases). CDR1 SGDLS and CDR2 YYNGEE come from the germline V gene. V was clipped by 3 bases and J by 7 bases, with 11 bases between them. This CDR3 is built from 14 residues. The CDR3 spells CASSAGDTNSPLHF. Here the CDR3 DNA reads TGTGCCAGCAGCGCCGGGGACACAAATTCACCCCTCCACTTT.

The CDR3 sequence: CASSLVKTHLDTEAFF. Written as DNA, the CDR3 is TGTGCCAGCAGCTTAGTAAAGACTCATTTGGACACTGAAGCTTTCTTT. The chain uses TRBV11-3 and TRBJ1-1; no firm D call. Trimming pared 1 base from V and 3 bases from J, leaving 15 bases between. There are 16 residues in the CDR3. Per germline, CDR1 SGHNT and CDR2 YENEEA.

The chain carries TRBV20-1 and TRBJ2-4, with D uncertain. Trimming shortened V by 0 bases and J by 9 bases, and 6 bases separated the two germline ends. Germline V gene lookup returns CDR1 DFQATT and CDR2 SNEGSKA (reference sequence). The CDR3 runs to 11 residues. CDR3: CSARDRAIQYF. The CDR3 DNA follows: TGCAGTGCTAGAGATCGGGCCATTCAGTACTTC.

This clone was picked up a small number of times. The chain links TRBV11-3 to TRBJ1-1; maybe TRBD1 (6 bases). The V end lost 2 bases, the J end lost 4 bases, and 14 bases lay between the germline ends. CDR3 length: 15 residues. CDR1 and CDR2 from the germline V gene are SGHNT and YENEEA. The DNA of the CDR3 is TGTGCCAGCAGCTTACGGGGGGCGAGAGGCACTGAAGCTTTCTTT. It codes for CASSLRGARGTEAFF.

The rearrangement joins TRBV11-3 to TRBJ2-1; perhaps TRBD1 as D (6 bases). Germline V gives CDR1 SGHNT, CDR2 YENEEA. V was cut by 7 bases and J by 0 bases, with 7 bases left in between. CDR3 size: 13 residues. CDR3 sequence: CASTDSSYNEQFF. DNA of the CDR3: TGTGCCAGCACGGACAGCTCCTACAATGAGCAGTTCTTC.

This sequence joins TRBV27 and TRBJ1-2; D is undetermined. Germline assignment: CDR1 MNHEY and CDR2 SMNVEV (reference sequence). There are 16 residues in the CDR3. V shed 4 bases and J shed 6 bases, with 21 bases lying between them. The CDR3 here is CASSSTAQASANGYTF. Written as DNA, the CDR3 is TGTGCCAGCAGTTCTACAGCTCAAGCCAGCGCCAATGGCTACACCTTC.

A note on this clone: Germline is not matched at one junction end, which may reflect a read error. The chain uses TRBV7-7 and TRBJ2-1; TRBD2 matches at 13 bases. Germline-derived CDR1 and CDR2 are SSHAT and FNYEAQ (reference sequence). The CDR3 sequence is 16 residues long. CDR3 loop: CASSPGLAGPHNEQFF. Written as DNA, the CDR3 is TGTGCTAGCAGCCCGGGACTAGCGGGACCACACAATGAGCAGTTCTTC.

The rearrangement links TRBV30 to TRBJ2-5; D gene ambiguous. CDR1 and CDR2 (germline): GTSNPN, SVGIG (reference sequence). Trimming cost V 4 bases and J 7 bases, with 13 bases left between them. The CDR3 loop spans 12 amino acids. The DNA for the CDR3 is TGTGCCTGGACCCTCGGACCCGCGACCCAGTACTTC. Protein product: CAWTLGPATQYF.

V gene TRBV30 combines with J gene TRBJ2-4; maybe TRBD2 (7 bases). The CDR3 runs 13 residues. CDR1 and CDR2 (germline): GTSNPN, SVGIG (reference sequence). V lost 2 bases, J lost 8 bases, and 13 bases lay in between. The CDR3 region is CAWSSGGWDIQYF. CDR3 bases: TGTGCCTGGAGTTCGGGGGGCTGGGACATTCAGTACTTC.

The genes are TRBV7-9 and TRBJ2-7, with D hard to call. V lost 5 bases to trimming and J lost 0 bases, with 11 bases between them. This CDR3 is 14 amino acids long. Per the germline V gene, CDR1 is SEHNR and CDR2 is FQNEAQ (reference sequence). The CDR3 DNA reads TGTGCCAGCAGCCCTATGGGGATCTCCTACGAGCAGTACTTC. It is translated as CASSPMGISYEQYF. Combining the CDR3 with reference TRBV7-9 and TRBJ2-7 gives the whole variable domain DTGVSQNPRHKITKRGQNVTFRCDPISEHNRLYWYRQTLGQGPEFLTYFQNEAQLEKSRLLSDRFSAERPKGSFSTLEIQRTEQGDSAMYLCASSPMGISYEQYFGPGTRLTVT.

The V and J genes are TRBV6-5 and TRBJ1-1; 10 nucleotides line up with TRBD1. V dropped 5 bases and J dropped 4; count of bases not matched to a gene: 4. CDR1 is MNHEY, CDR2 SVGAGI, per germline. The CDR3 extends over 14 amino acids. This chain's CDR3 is CASSPGQGTTEAFF. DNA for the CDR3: TGTGCCAGCAGTCCGGGACAGGGGACCACTGAAGCTTTCTTT.

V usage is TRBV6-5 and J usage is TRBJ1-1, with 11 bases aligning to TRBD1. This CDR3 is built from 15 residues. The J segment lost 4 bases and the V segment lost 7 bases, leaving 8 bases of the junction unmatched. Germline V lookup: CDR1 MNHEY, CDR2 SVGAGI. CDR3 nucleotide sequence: TGTGCCAGCACCCGGACAGGGGGCCGGTTCACTGAAGCTTTCTTT. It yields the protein CASTRTGGRFTEAFF.

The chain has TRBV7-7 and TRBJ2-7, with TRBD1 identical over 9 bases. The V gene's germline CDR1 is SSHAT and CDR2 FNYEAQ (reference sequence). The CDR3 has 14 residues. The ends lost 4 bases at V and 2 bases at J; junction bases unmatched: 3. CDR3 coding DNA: TGTGCCAGCAGCTCACAGGGGGCCACCTACGAGCAGTACGTC. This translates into CASSSQGATYEQYV.

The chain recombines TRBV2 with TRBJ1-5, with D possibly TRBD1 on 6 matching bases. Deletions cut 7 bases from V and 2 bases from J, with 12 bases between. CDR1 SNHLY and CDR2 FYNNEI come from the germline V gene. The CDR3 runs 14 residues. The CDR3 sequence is CASKGGVGNQPQHF. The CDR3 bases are TGTGCCAGCAAGGGGGGGGTTGGCAATCAGCCCCAGCATTTT.

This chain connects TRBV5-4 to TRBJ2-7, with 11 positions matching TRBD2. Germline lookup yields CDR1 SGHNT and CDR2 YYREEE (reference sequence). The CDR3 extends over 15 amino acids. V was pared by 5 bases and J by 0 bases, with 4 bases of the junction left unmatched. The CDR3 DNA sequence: TGTGCCAGCAGAGAAGGGACTAGCGGCTCCTACGAGCAGTACTTC. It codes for CASREGTSGSYEQYF.

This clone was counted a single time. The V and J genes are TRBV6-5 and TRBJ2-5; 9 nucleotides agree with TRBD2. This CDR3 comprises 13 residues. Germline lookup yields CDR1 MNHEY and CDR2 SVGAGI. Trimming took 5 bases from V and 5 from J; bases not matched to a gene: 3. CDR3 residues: CASSATSGETQYF. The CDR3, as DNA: TGTGCCAGCAGTGCCACTAGCGGGGAGACCCAGTACTTC.

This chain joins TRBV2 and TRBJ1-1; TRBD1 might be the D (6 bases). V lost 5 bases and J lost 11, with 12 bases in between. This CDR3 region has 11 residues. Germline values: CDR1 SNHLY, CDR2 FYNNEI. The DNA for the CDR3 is TGTGCCAGCAGTAACAGGGAAGTTGCTTTCTTT. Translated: CASSNREVAFF.

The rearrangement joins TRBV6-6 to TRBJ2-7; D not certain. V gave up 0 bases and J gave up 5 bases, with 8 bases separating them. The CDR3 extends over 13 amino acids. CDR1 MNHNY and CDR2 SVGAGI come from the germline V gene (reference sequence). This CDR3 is CASSYSRDDEQYF. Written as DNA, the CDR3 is TGTGCCAGCAGTTACTCCCGTGACGACGAGCAGTACTTC.

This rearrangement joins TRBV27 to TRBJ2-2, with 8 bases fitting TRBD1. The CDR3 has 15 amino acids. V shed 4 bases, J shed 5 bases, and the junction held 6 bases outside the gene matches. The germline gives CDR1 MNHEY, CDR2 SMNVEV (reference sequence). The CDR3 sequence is CASSYGQGYTGELFF. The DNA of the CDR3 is TGTGCCAGCAGTTACGGACAGGGATATACCGGGGAGCTGTTTTTT.

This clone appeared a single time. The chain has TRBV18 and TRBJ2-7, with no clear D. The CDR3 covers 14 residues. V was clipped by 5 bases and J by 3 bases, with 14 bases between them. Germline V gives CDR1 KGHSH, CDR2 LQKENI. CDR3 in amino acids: CASSANGLHYEQYF. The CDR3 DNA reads TGTGCCAGCTCAGCCAACGGGTTGCACTACGAGCAGTACTTC.

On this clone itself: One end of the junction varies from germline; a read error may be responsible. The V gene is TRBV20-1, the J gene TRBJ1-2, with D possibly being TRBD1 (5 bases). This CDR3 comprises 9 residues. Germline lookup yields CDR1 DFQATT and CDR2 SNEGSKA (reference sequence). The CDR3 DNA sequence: TGCAGTGCTAGAGATATGGGGGTCTTC. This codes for CSARDMGVF.

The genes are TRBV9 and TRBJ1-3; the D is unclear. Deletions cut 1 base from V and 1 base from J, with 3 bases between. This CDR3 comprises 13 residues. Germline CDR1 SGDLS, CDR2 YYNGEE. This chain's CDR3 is CASSVLSGNTIYF. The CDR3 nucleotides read TGTGCCAGCAGCGTACTTTCTGGAAACACCATATATTTT.

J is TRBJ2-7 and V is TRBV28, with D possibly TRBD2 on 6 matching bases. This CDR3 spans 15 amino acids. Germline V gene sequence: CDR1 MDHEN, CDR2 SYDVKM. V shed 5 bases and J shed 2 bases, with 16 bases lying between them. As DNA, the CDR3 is TGTGCCAGCAGTCTCGGCCCGGCGGGAACCTACGAGCAGTACTTC. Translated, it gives CASSLGPAGTYEQYF.

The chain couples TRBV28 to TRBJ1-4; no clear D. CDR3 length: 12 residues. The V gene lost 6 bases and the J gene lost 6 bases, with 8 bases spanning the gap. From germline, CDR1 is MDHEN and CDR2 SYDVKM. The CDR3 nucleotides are TGTGCCAGCAGCGGCGTTTATGAAAAACTGTTTTTT. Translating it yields CASSGVYEKLFF.

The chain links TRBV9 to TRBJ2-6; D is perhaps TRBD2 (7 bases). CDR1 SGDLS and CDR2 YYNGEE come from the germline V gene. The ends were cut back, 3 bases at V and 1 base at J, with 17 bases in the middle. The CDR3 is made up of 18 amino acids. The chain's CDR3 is CASSAGGGVESGANVLTF. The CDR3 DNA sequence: TGTGCCAGCAGCGCCGGCGGGGGCGTTGAATCTGGGGCCAACGTCCTGACTTTC.

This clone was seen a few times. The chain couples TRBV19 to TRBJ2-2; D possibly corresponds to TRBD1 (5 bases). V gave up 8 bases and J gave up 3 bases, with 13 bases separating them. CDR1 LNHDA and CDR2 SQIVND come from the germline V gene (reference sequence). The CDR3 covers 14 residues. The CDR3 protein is CASRRAGYTGELFF. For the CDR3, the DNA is TGTGCCAGTCGACGGGCAGGGTACACCGGGGAGCTGTTTTTT.